Below are 18 T cell receptor beta chains sequenced from a single sample in a study of blood T cell repertoires in COVID-19. Only in-frame clones appear in the TCRdb table, and some are missing; sequencing was by immunoSEQ multiplex PCR. The table includes fewer than 110,000 clones, 87% detected once. Sequences were obtained from peripheral blood. These receptors were collected from a human donor in a cohort sampled during active COVID-19.

V gene TRBV4-2 combines with J gene TRBJ2-6, with 7 positions matching TRBD2. Germline CDR1 reads LGHNA; CDR2 reads YNFKEQ. The length of the CDR3 is 18 residues. Trimming removed 1 base from V and 0 bases from J; junction bases left unmatched: 6. CDR3 sequence reads: CASSQGAGESSGANVLTF. The CDR3 bases are TGTGCCAGCAGCCAAGGGGCGGGGGAAAGCTCTGGGGCCAACGTCCTGACTTTC.

CDR3: CASSWGGTSGRVEQFF. CDR3 bases: TGTGCCAGCAGCTGGGGCGGGACTAGCGGGAGGGTTGAGCAGTTCTTC. V usage is TRBV5-6 and J usage is TRBJ2-1, with 16 bases matching TRBD2. The CDR3 has 16 amino acids. Germline lookup yields CDR1 SGHDT and CDR2 YYEEEE. Trimming at V came to 3 bases and at J to 9 bases, leaving 6 bases not matched to a gene.

The rearrangement uses TRBV19 and TRBJ2-3, with D maybe TRBD1 (5 bases). Trimming removed 1 base from V and 7 bases from J, with 15 bases in between. The germline V gene encodes CDR1 LNHDA and CDR2 SQIVND (reference sequence). The CDR3 extends over 15 amino acids. Here the CDR3 reads CASSIGQGNENTQYF. DNA of the CDR3: TGTGCCAGTAGTATAGGGCAGGGAAACGAAAATACGCAGTATTTT.

This clone was counted only a few times. This chain uses TRBV7-8 with TRBJ2-3; a weak D match, TRBD2 (6 bases). The CDR3 is 16 residues long. The V end lost 2 bases, the J end lost 1 base, and 13 bases lay between the germline ends. From germline, CDR1 is SGHVS and CDR2 FQNEAQ. DNA for the CDR3: TGTGCCAGCAGCTTACTCGGAGGGGCAGGCACAGATACGCAGTATTTT. This encodes CASSLLGGAGTDTQYF.

To note about this clone: Compared with germline, one end of the junction differs, possibly owing to a read error. CDR3 amino acids: CASSHGTGSAF. The CDR3 DNA follows: TGTGCCAGCAGCCACGGGACAGGGTCCGCCTTC. The chain recombines TRBV2 with TRBJ1-2; TRBD1 matches 9 bases. Germline CDR1 is SNHLY and CDR2 is FYNNEI. This CDR3 comprises 11 residues.

This CDR3 is CASSLLTRTGGSGTEAFF. Written as DNA, the CDR3 is TGTGCCAGCAGTTTATTAACCCGGACAGGGGGTTCTGGCACTGAAGCTTTCTTT. The rearrangement joins TRBV27 to TRBJ1-1; TRBD1 matches 10 bases. The CDR3 runs 18 residues. Germline CDR1 and CDR2: MNHEY and SMNVEV (reference sequence). J was trimmed by 4 bases and V by 1 base; bases with no gene match: 12.

The chain couples TRBV20-1 to TRBJ2-3, with D unclear. The CDR3 extends over 11 amino acids. Trimming pared 6 bases from V and 0 bases from J, leaving 4 bases between. In germline, CDR1 is DFQATT, CDR2 SNEGSKA (reference sequence). CDR3: CSALSTDTQYF. DNA of the CDR3: TGCAGTGCCCTAAGCACAGATACGCAGTATTTT.

This clone was detected once. The V gene is TRBV19, the J gene TRBJ2-3, with 8 positions matching TRBD2. Trimming cost V 2 bases and J 0 bases; bases outside gene matches: 1. Looked up from germline, CDR1 is LNHDA and CDR2 is SQIVND (reference sequence). The CDR3 totals 15 residues. The CDR3 here is CASSIKRGSTDTQYF. The CDR3 nucleotides are TGTGCCAGTAGTATAAAGCGGGGGAGCACAGATACGCAGTATTTT.

The chain has TRBV10-3 and TRBJ2-7; D not resolved. The CDR3 contains 13 residues. V dropped 3 bases and J dropped 2 bases, with 8 bases sitting between them. Germline CDR1 is ENHRY and CDR2 is SYGVKD. CDR3 bases: TGTGCCATCAGTGATGAGGCTGCCTACGAGCAGTACTTC. The encoded protein is CAISDEAAYEQYF.

V is TRBV5-1 and J is TRBJ2-7; D possibly corresponds to TRBD2 (6 bases). Germline V gene data show CDR1 as SGHRS and CDR2 as YFSETQ. This CDR3 spans 14 amino acids. The V and J ends lost 3 bases and 6 bases respectively, with 16 bases between them. The CDR3 loop reads CASSSLEGPAEQYF. In nucleotides, the CDR3 is TGCGCCAGCAGCTCCCTGGAGGGGCCGGCCGAGCAGTACTTC.

V and J are TRBV28 and TRBJ2-1; 10 nucleotides line up with TRBD2. The CDR3 extends over 16 amino acids. Trimming removed 3 bases from V and 5 bases from J; junction bases left unmatched: 7. Looked up from germline, CDR1 is MDHEN and CDR2 is SYDVKM. The CDR3 region is CASSFAGLAFNNEQFF. In DNA, the CDR3 is TGTGCCAGCAGTTTTGCGGGACTAGCGTTCAACAATGAGCAGTTCTTC.

This clone is medium-sized (0.01 to 0.1%) within its sample. The chain employs TRBV30 and TRBJ1-6; D ambiguous. The length of the CDR3 is 12 residues. The germline gives CDR1 GTSNPN, CDR2 SVGIG (reference sequence). Trimming took off 3 bases at V and 10 bases at J, with 10 bases between the two ends. CDR3 amino acids: CAWRKEGSPLHF. In DNA form, the CDR3 reads TGTGCCTGGAGGAAGGAGGGATCACCCCTCCACTTT.

The chain joins TRBV30 to TRBJ1-2, with a weak D call TRBD1 (6 bases). CDR3 size: 11 residues. Trimming took 2 bases from V and 7 from J, leaving 8 bases between them. Germline V lookup: CDR1 GTSNPN, CDR2 SVGIG (reference sequence). The CDR3 loop reads CAWSPQGGYTF. CDR3 bases: TGTGCCTGGAGTCCACAGGGTGGCTACACCTTC.

The V gene is TRBV6-5, the J gene TRBJ2-2, with D maybe TRBD2 (5 bases). V was shortened by 4 bases and J by 6 bases, with 9 bases between the two germline ends. Germline V CDR1 and CDR2: MNHEY, SVGAGI. This CDR3 comprises 13 residues. The CDR3 nucleotides read TGTGCCAGCAGTTTGGCGAGGGCCGGGGAGCTGTTTTTT. Translation: CASSLARAGELFF.

The chain links TRBV14 to TRBJ2-2; 7 bases are a match to TRBD1. Germline V gene data show CDR1 as SGHDN and CDR2 as FVKESK. V gave up 3 bases and J gave up 4 bases; unmatched junction bases: 5. CDR3 length: 15 residues. CDR3 protein: CASSQRGRGTGELFF. The CDR3 nucleotides are TGTGCCAGCAGCCAGAGGGGGCGAGGCACCGGGGAGCTGTTTTTT.

As DNA, the CDR3 is TGTGCCAGCAGCTTGGGGACAGGGGTCATGCCCCAGCATTTT. Translating gives CASSLGTGVMPQHF. The chain has TRBV5-5 and TRBJ1-5, with TRBD1 identical over 9 bases. This CDR3 has 14 residues. Germline CDR1 reads SGHKS; CDR2 reads YYEKEE (reference sequence). Unmatched junction bases numbered 4, after V lost 0 bases and J lost 9 bases.

V usage is TRBV25-1 and J usage is TRBJ2-5; D not resolved. Trimming shortened V by 7 bases and J by 5 bases, and 14 bases separated the two germline ends. The CDR3 loop spans 13 amino acids. Per the germline V gene, CDR1 is MGHDK and CDR2 is SYGVNS. The CDR3 region is CASTHPGRETQYF. The CDR3 DNA is TGTGCCAGCACCCACCCGGGTCGTGAGACCCAGTACTTC.

The V call is TRBV19, the J call TRBJ2-7, with a possible D match to TRBD2 (6 bases). From germline, CDR1 is LNHDA and CDR2 SQIVND (reference sequence). CDR3 length: 15 residues. V was trimmed by 2 bases and J by 0 bases, leaving 11 bases between them. The CDR3 DNA follows: TGTGCCAGTAGTATACGACAGACTAGCTCCTACGAGCAGTACTTC. Protein sequence: CASSIRQTSSYEQYF.